The 20 T cell receptor beta chains listed next were all sequenced from one sample in a study of blood T cell repertoires in COVID-19. The data were produced by immunoSEQ multiplex PCR, yet TCRdb's version contains in-frame clones alone and is incomplete. The sample yields 150,000 to 200,000 clones, around 72% seen once. The sample taken for sequencing was peripheral blood. The origin of the receptors is a woman of 80 years or more with acute or convalescent COVID-19.

This clone has just one count. The genes are TRBV19 and TRBJ1-2, with TRBD1 matching over 9 bases. The CDR3 runs to 14 residues. V shed 5 bases, J shed 4 bases, and the junction held 5 bases outside the gene matches. CDR1 is LNHDA, CDR2 SQIVND, per germline (reference sequence). The CDR3 DNA reads as TGTGCCAGTAGTCGGACAGGGGACGCCTATGGCTACACCTTC. The encoded protein is CASSRTGDAYGYTF.

The chain joins TRBV6-2 or TRBV6-3 to TRBJ1-6; D remains unclear. CDR1 MNHEY and CDR2 SVGEGT come from the germline V gene. V dropped 4 bases and J dropped 10 bases, with 14 bases sitting between them. The CDR3 sequence is 14 residues long. The CDR3 protein is CASSSRVGGSPLHF. CDR3 in DNA: TGTGCCAGCAGTTCAAGGGTCGGAGGCTCACCCCTCCACTTT.

The gene calls are TRBV27 and TRBJ2-3; 8 positions agree with TRBD2. The V segment lost 5 bases and the J segment 6 bases; nucleotides outside the gene matches: 10. The CDR3 is 15 amino acids. Germline values: CDR1 MNHEY, CDR2 SMNVEV (reference sequence). CDR3 sequence: CASSRLARTLDTQYF. The CDR3 region has the DNA TGTGCCAGCAGTCGACTAGCGCGAACCTTGGATACGCAGTATTTT.

The V and J genes are TRBV19 and TRBJ1-1, with a weak D call TRBD1 (5 bases). Between the trimmed V and J ends, which lost 3 bases and 2 bases, there was a span of 10 bases. The CDR3 sequence is 14 residues long. Germline CDR1 and CDR2: LNHDA and SQIVND (reference sequence). This CDR3 reads CASSIGGGNTEAFF. CDR3 coding DNA: TGTGCCAGTAGTATTGGGGGAGGAAACACTGAAGCTTTCTTT.

This clone has just one count. This chain uses TRBV12-2 with TRBJ2-5; the table names TRBD1, a call not compared with the DNA. TRBV12-2 is a listed pseudogene. This CDR3 contains 16 residues. The CDR3 coding sequence is TGTGCAAGTCGCCCACGGACAGTGGCGCCAATAGAGACCCAGTACTTC. It codes for CASRPRTVAPIETQYF.

This sequence joins TRBV15 and TRBJ2-1, with 8 bases lining up with TRBD2. The V and J ends lost 3 bases and 2 bases, in that order; junction bases with no gene match: 6. The germline V gene encodes CDR1 LNHNV and CDR2 YYDKDF (reference sequence). The CDR3 extends over 16 amino acids. CDR3 sequence: CATSSGSGGAYNEQFF. In DNA, the CDR3 is TGTGCCACCAGCAGCGGATCCGGGGGGGCCTACAATGAGCAGTTCTTC.

In this sample, this clone turned up a few times. The chain carries TRBV19 and TRBJ2-7; 7 bases map to TRBD2. Germline CDR1 is LNHDA and CDR2 is SQIVND (reference sequence). The CDR3 spans 15 residues. V was pared by 9 bases and J by 1 base, with 12 bases of the junction left unmatched. CDR3 sequence (DNA): TGTGCCAGCCGACCGGCCAGCGGGGCTTCCTACGAGCAGTACTTC. Translated, it gives CASRPASGASYEQYF.

The chain joins TRBV5-8 to TRBJ1-5; 7 bases agree with TRBD1. The CDR3 consists of 14 residues. V dropped 4 bases and J dropped 5; count of bases not matched to a gene: 6. Germline V gene sequence: CDR1 SGHTS, CDR2 YDEGEE. In DNA form, the CDR3 reads TGTGCCAGCAGCCTGGACAGGCGGCATCAGCCCCAGCATTTT. Residues: CASSLDRRHQPQHF.

The chain is built from TRBV19 and TRBJ1-2; possibly TRBD1 for D (6 bases). Trimming cost V 4 bases and J 4 bases, with 22 bases left between them. The CDR3 has 17 residues. CDR1 is LNHDA and CDR2 is SQIVND in the germline V gene (reference sequence). The CDR3, as DNA: TGTGCCAGTAGTAAAGACGGGACACACTCAACGTTCTATGGCTACACCTTC. This gives the protein CASSKDGTHSTFYGYTF.

The rearrangement joins TRBV11-2 to TRBJ2-5; D call uncertain. Germline V gene lookup returns CDR1 SGHAT and CDR2 FQNNGV. The CDR3 length is 11 residues. The V end lost 6 bases, the J end lost 3 bases, and 5 bases lay between the germline ends. CDR3 nucleotides: TGTGCCAGCAGGCACAAAGAGACCCAGTACTTC. Translation: CASRHKETQYF.

The gene calls are TRBV3-1 (or the pseudogene TRBV3-2) and TRBJ1-4; D is perhaps TRBD1 (5 bases). The CDR3 loop spans 14 amino acids. Germline assignment: CDR1 LGHDT and CDR2 YNNKEL (reference sequence). V lost 1 base to trimming and J lost 7 bases, with 10 bases between them. The CDR3 reads CASSQGGAVEKLFF. The CDR3, as DNA: TGTGCCAGCAGCCAAGGGGGCGCGGTTGAAAAACTGTTTTTT.

This clone was detected only a few times. The chain employs TRBV25-1 and TRBJ1-2; no clear D gene. CDR3 length: 12 amino acids. V lost 8 bases, J lost 8 bases, and 15 bases lay in between. Germline V gene lookup returns CDR1 MGHDK and CDR2 SYGVNS. The CDR3 nucleotides are TGTGCCAGCTCCTTAGCACTTGGAGGCTACACCTTC. This encodes CASSLALGGYTF.

This chain links TRBV11-2 with TRBJ2-7; 11 bases match TRBD1. The CDR3 covers 18 residues. V gave up 1 base and J gave up 4 bases; unmatched junction bases: 12. Looked up from germline, CDR1 is SGHAT and CDR2 is FQNNGV. The CDR3 bases are TGTGCCAGCAGCTTAGGAACCTCCGGGACAGGGGGGGTATACGAGCAGTACTTC. This gives the protein CASSLGTSGTGGVYEQYF.

This chain connects TRBV28 to TRBJ2-1, with 8 bases that match TRBD2. This CDR3 has 17 amino acids. Germline V lookup: CDR1 MDHEN, CDR2 SYDVKM. V trimming: 2 bases; J trimming: 4 bases; junction bases outside the gene matches: 10. CDR3 region: CASSLPQAGAGYNEQFF. The CDR3 DNA follows: TGTGCCAGCAGTTTACCCCAAGCGGGAGCGGGTTACAATGAGCAGTTCTTC.

The chain carries TRBV28 and TRBJ1-2; 8 bases fit TRBD1. The CDR3 is made up of 14 amino acids. CDR1 is MDHEN and CDR2 is SYDVKM in the germline V gene. V dropped 1 base and J dropped 8; count of bases not matched to a gene: 6. Here the CDR3 reads CASSLSGQGNGYTF. In nucleotides, the CDR3 is TGTGCCAGCAGTTTATCAGGACAGGGAAACGGCTACACCTTC.

CDR3 coding DNA: TGTGCCTGGAGTGTCACAGCGGGATTTTTTCAGTACTTC. Translated, it gives CAWSVTAGFFQYF. The rearrangement uses TRBV30 and TRBJ2-4; 7 positions match TRBD2. CDR3 length: 13 amino acids. V gave up 0 bases and J gave up 11 bases; unmatched junction bases: 7. CDR1 and CDR2 from the germline V gene are GTSNPN and SVGIG (reference sequence).

The genes are TRBV27 and TRBJ1-4, with D possibly TRBD1 on 6 matching bases. V was pared by 5 bases and J by 7 bases, with 17 bases between. Germline assignment: CDR1 MNHEY and CDR2 SMNVEV (reference sequence). The CDR3 sequence is 15 residues long. In DNA form, the CDR3 reads TGTGCCAGCAGTACAAACCCGGACAGTGTTGAAAAACTGTTTTTT. It encodes CASSTNPDSVEKLFF.

J is TRBJ2-1 and V is TRBV7-9; 10 bases line up with TRBD1. J lost 4 bases, V lost 7 bases, and 10 bases had no gene match. This CDR3 spans 16 amino acids. Germline V gene lookup returns CDR1 SEHNR and CDR2 FQNEAQ (reference sequence). The CDR3 nucleotides are TGTGCCAGCACCAGCGGCGGGGGACAGGGGTACAATGAGCAGTTCTTC. Its protein is CASTSGGGQGYNEQFF.

The CDR3 region has the DNA TGTGCCAGCAGCTTGTACAGGGACGGCTACACCTTC. It yields the protein CASSLYRDGYTF. This chain joins TRBV5-6 and TRBJ1-2, with D possibly TRBD1 on 6 matching bases. Trimming shortened V by 1 base and J by 8 bases, and 9 bases separated the two germline ends. Germline V gene data show CDR1 as SGHDT and CDR2 as YYEEEE. The CDR3 sequence is 12 residues long.

The chain links TRBV6-5 to TRBJ2-7; D might be TRBD1 (6 bases). The CDR3 totals 14 residues. Germline CDR1 is MNHEY and CDR2 is SVGAGI. Trimming left V 5 bases short and J 4 bases short, with 15 bases between. CDR3 sequence: CASSRDMGRYEQYF. The CDR3 DNA reads as TGTGCCAGCAGTCGGGACATGGGCCGATACGAGCAGTACTTC.